This TCR beta chain is from a study of early T cells in non-severe SARS-CoV-2 infection. From the 5' RACE reads, TCRdb called clonotypes with MiXCR, one entry per CDR3 protein. Altogether approximately 100,000 distinct CDR3 sequences are present, around 17% being singletons, with the ten largest covering roughly 1.3%. Trimming took off 1 base at V and 5 bases at J, with 6 bases between the two ends. Germline V gene data show CDR1 as DFQATT and CDR2 as SNEGSKA (reference sequence). The CDR3 loop spans 12 amino acids. Sequenced input: whole blood. The origin of this receptor is an adult who was a healthcare worker with PCR-confirmed SARS-CoV-2 infection or an uninfected control (not recorded which). V is TRBV20-1 and J is TRBJ1-5; D unclear. CDR3 DNA sequence: TGCAGTGCTAGAGTTCGGGATCAGCCCCAGCATTTT. Translated, it gives CSARVRDQPQHF.